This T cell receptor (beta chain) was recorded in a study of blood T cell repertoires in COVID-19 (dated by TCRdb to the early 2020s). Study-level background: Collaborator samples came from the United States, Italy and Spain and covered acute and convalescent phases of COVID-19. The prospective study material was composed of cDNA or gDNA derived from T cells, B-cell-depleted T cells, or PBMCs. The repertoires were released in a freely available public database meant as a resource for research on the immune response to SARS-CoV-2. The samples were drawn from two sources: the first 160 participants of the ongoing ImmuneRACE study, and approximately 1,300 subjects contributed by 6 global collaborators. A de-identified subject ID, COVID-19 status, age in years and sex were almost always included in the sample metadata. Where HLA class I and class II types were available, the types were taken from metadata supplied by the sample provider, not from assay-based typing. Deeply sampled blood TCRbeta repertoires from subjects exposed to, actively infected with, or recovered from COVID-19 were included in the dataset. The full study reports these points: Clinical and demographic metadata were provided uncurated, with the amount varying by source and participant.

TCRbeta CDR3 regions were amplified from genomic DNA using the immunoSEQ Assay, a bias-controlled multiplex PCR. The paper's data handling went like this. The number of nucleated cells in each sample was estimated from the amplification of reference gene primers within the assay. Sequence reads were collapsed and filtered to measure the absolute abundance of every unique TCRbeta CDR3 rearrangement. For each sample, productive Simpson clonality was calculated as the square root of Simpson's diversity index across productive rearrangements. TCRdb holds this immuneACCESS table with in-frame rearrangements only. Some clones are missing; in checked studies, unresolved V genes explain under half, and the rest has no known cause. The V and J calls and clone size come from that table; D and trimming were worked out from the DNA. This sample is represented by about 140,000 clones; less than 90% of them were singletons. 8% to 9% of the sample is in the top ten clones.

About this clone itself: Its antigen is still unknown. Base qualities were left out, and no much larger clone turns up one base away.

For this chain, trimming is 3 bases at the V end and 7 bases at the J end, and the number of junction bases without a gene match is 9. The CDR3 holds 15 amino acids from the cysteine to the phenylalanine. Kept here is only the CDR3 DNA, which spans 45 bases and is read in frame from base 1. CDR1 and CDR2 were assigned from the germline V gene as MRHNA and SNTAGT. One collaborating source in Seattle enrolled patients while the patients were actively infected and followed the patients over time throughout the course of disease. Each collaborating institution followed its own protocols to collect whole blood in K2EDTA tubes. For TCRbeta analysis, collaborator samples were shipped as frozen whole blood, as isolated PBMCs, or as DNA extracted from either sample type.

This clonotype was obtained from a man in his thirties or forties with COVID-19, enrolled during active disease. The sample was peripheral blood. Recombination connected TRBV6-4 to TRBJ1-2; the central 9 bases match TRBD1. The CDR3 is CASSEGQGSISGYTF. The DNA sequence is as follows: TGTGCCAGCAGTGAGGGACAGGGAAGTATATCTGGCTACACCTTC.